Included here is one T cell receptor (beta chain) sequence, with context. The sample has other DNA sequences that encode this CDR3 too. This sample stems from a study of blood T cell repertoires in COVID-19. Whole-study context: Collection of acute and convalescent COVID-19 samples took place in the United States, Italy and Spain. In each case, the material was cDNA or gDNA derived from T cells, B-cell-depleted T cells, or PBMCs.

Seattle patients were enrolled during active infection and followed longitudinally. V trimming: 4 bases; J trimming: 5 bases; junction bases outside the gene matches: 3. The CDR3 has 13 amino acids. Germline assignment: CDR1 LNHDA and CDR2 SQIVND (reference sequence). In the authors' workflow: Amplification of reference gene primers was used by the study to estimate nucleated cell counts. TCRdb keeps only in-frame clones here, not all; method: immunoSEQ multiplex PCR. Clone size and V and J calls were adopted from that table, with D and trimming inferred from the DNA. Of about 480,000 clones listed, 70% to 90% were seen once; the top ten hold roughly 8%.

Input material: peripheral blood. The genes are TRBV19 and TRBJ1-1; 8 nucleotides line up with TRBD1. The receptor's source is a woman in her 50s with COVID-19, enrolled during active disease. CDR3 loop: CASSNTGGTEAFF. For the CDR3, the DNA is TGTGCCAGTAGTAATACAGGGGGTACTGAAGCTTTCTTT.